This T cell receptor beta chain appears in the sequencing data of a study of response to subunit inactivated influenza vaccine (dated 2018 in TCRdb). General notes on the study: To follow how T cells responded to a trivalent subunit inactivated influenza vaccine, the researchers relied on deep quantitative profiling of the T cell receptor repertoire.

Taken from cysteine to phenylalanine, the CDR3 has 13 residues. Only the CDR3 DNA is retained, 39 bases long and in frame from the first base. The junction shows trimming of 10 bases on V and 10 bases on J, plus 17 bases between the germline ends. Via the germline V gene, CDR1 is ENHRY and CDR2 SYGVKD. Library creation used RT-PCR. Sequencing was carried out with an Illumina HiSeq 2500. The public reads were reanalyzed by TCRdb: fastp trimming at Q25, MiXCR alignment, in-frame beta chains only. Each CDR3 protein appears once, grouped with its most common genes and DNA. This sample has 550,000 to 650,000 distinct CDR3 sequences in its table, and about 12% of those were observed once. Jointly, the top ten make up approximately 10% of the sample. Regarding this clonotype: Its antigen is currently not known. No much larger clonotype is one base removed from it; base qualities were not supplied.

The investigation overall reported the following: The authors suggested that each seasonal influenza vaccination may recruit only a limited number of new T cells.

The TCR comes from a man in his forties or fifties who received an inactivated influenza vaccine. Donor details come from another sample of the same person, matched by shared clones. The chain was built from TRBV10-3 and TRBJ1-6; TRBD1 could be the D gene, as 6 bases match. Sequences were derived from PBMCs from blood, sampled on the day of vaccination. The base sequence is TGTGCCACCGGACAGAGCCCGGGATCACCCCTCCACTTT. The translation is CATGQSPGSPLHF.